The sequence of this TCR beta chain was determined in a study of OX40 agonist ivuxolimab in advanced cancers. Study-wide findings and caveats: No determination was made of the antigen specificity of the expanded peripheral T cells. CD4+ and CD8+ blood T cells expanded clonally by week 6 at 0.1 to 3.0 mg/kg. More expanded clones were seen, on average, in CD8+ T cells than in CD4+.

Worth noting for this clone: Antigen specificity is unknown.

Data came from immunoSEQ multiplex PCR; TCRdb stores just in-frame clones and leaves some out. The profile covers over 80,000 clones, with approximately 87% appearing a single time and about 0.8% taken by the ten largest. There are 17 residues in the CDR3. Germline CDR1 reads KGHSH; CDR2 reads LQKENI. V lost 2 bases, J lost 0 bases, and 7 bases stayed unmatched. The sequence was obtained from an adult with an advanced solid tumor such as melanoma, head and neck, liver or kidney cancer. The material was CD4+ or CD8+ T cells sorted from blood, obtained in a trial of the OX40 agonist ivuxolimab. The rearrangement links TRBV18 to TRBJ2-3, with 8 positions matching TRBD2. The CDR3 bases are TGTGCCAGCTCACCAGGGGTACTAGCGGTAAGCACAGATACGCAGTATTTT. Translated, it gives CASSPGVLAVSTDTQYF.